A single sample is the source of the 27 T cell receptor beta chains below, sequenced in a study of blood T cell repertoires in COVID-19. Sequencing was performed with immunoSEQ multiplex PCR; in TCRdb, only in-frame clones are kept and a portion is missing. Among around 190,000 clones listed, around 83% were seen once. Sequenced: peripheral blood. These receptors were taken from an older woman with COVID-19, enrolled during active disease.

The rearrangement links TRBV7-9 to TRBJ1-1; no firm D call. The CDR3 has 16 residues. Germline loops: CDR1 SEHNR, CDR2 FQNEAQ (reference sequence). V gave up 1 base and J gave up 5 bases, with 17 bases separating them. The CDR3 nucleotides read TGTGCCAGCAGCTTAGGTGTAGAGGAGGGAGGGACTGAAGCTTTCTTT. Its protein product is CASSLGVEEGGTEAFF.

This chain joins TRBV11-2 and TRBJ2-3, with D unresolved. Trimming removed 7 bases from V and 2 bases from J, with 16 bases in between. CDR1 and CDR2 (germline): SGHAT, FQNNGV. The CDR3 has 15 amino acids. This chain's CDR3 is CASTSQVAPTDTQYF. The CDR3 coding sequence is TGTGCCAGCACCTCTCAGGTGGCCCCCACAGATACGCAGTATTTT.

This chain joins TRBV7-8 and TRBJ2-1; 7 positions agree with TRBD2. The J segment lost 7 bases and the V segment lost 4 bases, leaving 13 bases of the junction unmatched. The CDR3 contains 16 residues. Per germline, CDR1 SGHVS and CDR2 FQNEAQ. The CDR3 sequence: CASSSTSRGDRNEQFF. CDR3 coding DNA: TGTGCCAGCAGCTCGACTAGCCGCGGGGATAGGAATGAGCAGTTCTTC.

V gene TRBV28 combines with J gene TRBJ1-2; the match to TRBD1 covers 7 bases. V shed 5 bases and J 5 bases; nucleotides not matched to a gene: 8. The CDR3 is made up of 14 amino acids. Germline V gene data show CDR1 as MDHEN and CDR2 as SYDVKM. The CDR3 DNA reads as TGTGCCAGCAGTATCCTGACAGGGAGTTATGGCTACACCTTC. It translates to CASSILTGSYGYTF.

This clone has just a few counts. The V and J genes are TRBV6-5 and TRBJ2-5, with TRBD2 matching over 13 bases. J gave up 5 bases and V 0 bases, and 3 bases lay outside the gene matches. Looked up from germline, CDR1 is MNHEY and CDR2 is SVGAGI. CDR3 size: 16 residues. DNA for the CDR3: TGTGCCAGCAGTTACTCGAAACTAGCGGGGGGGGAGACCCAGTACTTC. Its translation is CASSYSKLAGGETQYF.

This clone was seen ten or more times. The J gene is TRBJ1-2, the V gene TRBV29-1; TRBD1 matches 7 bases. CDR1 and CDR2 from the germline V gene are SQVTM and ANQGSEA. The CDR3 runs to 12 residues. After removal of 5 bases from V and 8 bases from J, the junction contained 8 bases not matched to a gene. The CDR3: CSVQQGLGGYTF. In nucleotides, the CDR3 is TGCAGCGTTCAACAGGGGTTAGGGGGCTACACCTTC.

The chain recombines TRBV24-1 with TRBJ2-1; 9 bases are shared with TRBD1. J lost 0 bases, V lost 6 bases, and 8 bases had no gene match. Germline assignment: CDR1 KGHDR and CDR2 SFDVKD. CDR3 length equals 17 residues. CDR3 nucleotides: TGTGCCACCAGTACTCCGGGACAGGGCCGCTCCTACAATGAGCAGTTCTTC. This codes for CATSTPGQGRSYNEQFF.

The rearrangement uses TRBV19 and TRBJ2-1; the D gene is possibly TRBD2 (5 bases). This CDR3 region has 16 residues. Looked up from germline, CDR1 is LNHDA and CDR2 is SQIVND (reference sequence). Trimming took 4 bases from V and 5 from J, leaving 18 bases between them. The CDR3 sequence is CASSKRTGSANNEQFF. CDR3 DNA sequence: TGTGCCAGTAGTAAAAGGACGGGATCGGCAAACAATGAGCAGTTCTTC.

The rearrangement uses TRBV6-5 and TRBJ1-5, with 9 bases fitting TRBD1. Trimming at V came to 5 bases and at J to 2 bases, leaving 4 bases not matched to a gene. Germline V gives CDR1 MNHEY, CDR2 SVGAGI. This CDR3 has 15 residues. CDR3 DNA sequence: TGTGCCAGCAGTAGGGGACAGGGTGGCAATCAGCCCCAGCATTTT. It encodes CASSRGQGGNQPQHF.

This clone has ten or more counts. V and J are TRBV6-1 and TRBJ1-5, with a tentative D call TRBD1 (6 bases). Germline-derived CDR1 and CDR2 are MNHNS and SASEGT. The CDR3 covers 16 residues. V lost 2 bases and J 3 bases, leaving 14 bases between the germline ends. The CDR3 sequence: CASSERTASINQPQHF. The CDR3 DNA reads TGTGCCAGCAGTGAAAGGACAGCCAGCATCAATCAGCCCCAGCATTTT.

The chain couples TRBV18 to TRBJ2-1; TRBD2 agrees at 12 bases. Germline V gene data show CDR1 as KGHSH and CDR2 as LQKENI. J was trimmed by 2 bases and V by 4 bases; bases with no gene match: 9. The CDR3 runs 18 residues. The CDR3 is CASSQQTSGSLTYNEQFF. The CDR3 nucleotides are TGTGCCAGCTCACAGCAGACTAGCGGGAGCCTGACCTACAATGAGCAGTTCTTC.

J is TRBJ2-3 and V is TRBV18; 11 nucleotides match TRBD2. CDR1 and CDR2 from the germline V gene are KGHSH and LQKENI. CDR3 length equals 14 residues. V gave up 11 bases and J gave up 3 bases; unmatched junction bases: 7. CDR3 in DNA: TGTGCCTCAAAATCTAGCGGGAGGACAGATACGCAGTATTTT. Translated: CASKSSGRTDTQYF.

The rearrangement links TRBV18 to TRBJ1-3; a possible D gene is TRBD1 (6 bases). Germline CDR1 reads KGHSH; CDR2 reads LQKENI. The CDR3 length is 16 residues. V was trimmed by 2 bases and J by 0 bases, leaving 11 bases between them. The CDR3 loop is CASSPGLRGSGNTIYF. The CDR3 bases are TGTGCCAGCTCACCAGGGCTCAGGGGCTCTGGAAACACCATATATTTT. Together with reference TRBV18 and TRBJ1-3, the CDR3 gives the full variable domain: NAGVMQNPRHLVRRRGQEARLRCSPMKGHSHVYWYRQLPEEGLKFMVYLQKENIIDESGMPKERFSAEFPKEGPSILRIQQVVRGDSAAYFCASSPGLRGSGNTIYFGEGSWLTVV.

This clone was recorded a few times. CDR3 DNA: TGTGCCAGCAGTTCCCTGGGCCGGGACTTTAGCTATGGAAACACCATATATTTT. Translation gives CASSSLGRDFSYGNTIYF. The chain links TRBV28 to TRBJ1-3; tentative D call: TRBD1 (5 bases). Germline CDR1 reads MDHEN; CDR2 reads SYDVKM. V was cut by 4 bases and J by 3 bases, with 22 bases left in between. The CDR3 extends over 18 amino acids.

The CDR3 bases are TGTGCCACCAGTGATTTGATGGCGGCCGGGGAGCTGTTTTTT. Its translation: CATSDLMAAGELFF. V and J are TRBV24-1 and TRBJ2-2; D not certain. Trimming removed 0 bases at V and 6 bases at J, with 7 bases between. Germline-derived CDR1 and CDR2 are KGHDR and SFDVKD. CDR3 length: 14 amino acids.

The chain joins TRBV3-1 (or the pseudogene TRBV3-2) to TRBJ1-3; 10 nucleotides align to TRBD1. Looked up from germline, CDR1 is LGHDT and CDR2 is YNNKEL (reference sequence). Trimming at V came to 9 bases and at J to 8 bases, leaving 7 bases not matched to a gene. CDR3 size: 13 residues. In DNA form, the CDR3 reads TGTGCCAGTGCGGACAGGGGGACGGACACCATATATTTT. Residues: CASADRGTDTIYF.

This clone was detected only a few times. The chain joins TRBV7-7 to TRBJ2-3, with D hard to call. The CDR3 has 16 residues. The V gene lost 2 bases and the J gene lost 1 base, with 13 bases spanning the gap. Germline assignment: CDR1 SSHAT and CDR2 FNYEAQ (reference sequence). CDR3: CASSLIAGDRTDTQYF. CDR3 nucleotides: TGTGCCAGCAGCTTAATCGCCGGAGACCGCACAGATACGCAGTATTTT.

The CDR3 spells CAWNPGGNTIYF. CDR3 bases: TGTGCCTGGAACCCGGGGGGAAACACCATATATTTT. The V gene is TRBV30, the J gene TRBJ1-3, with no clear D. Deletions cut 4 bases from V and 4 bases from J, with 8 bases between. The CDR3 totals 12 residues. Germline CDR1 reads GTSNPN; CDR2 reads SVGIG (reference sequence).

The genes are TRBV9 and TRBJ2-7; D might be TRBD1 (5 bases). Germline V gene lookup returns CDR1 SGDLS and CDR2 YYNGEE. CDR3 length: 14 residues. Deletions cut 0 bases from V and 6 bases from J, with 13 bases between. The CDR3 sequence: CASSVDQGSPEQYF. The CDR3 coding sequence is TGTGCCAGCAGCGTAGATCAGGGTTCACCCGAGCAGTACTTC.

The rearrangement links TRBV15 to TRBJ2-5; tentatively, D is TRBD2 (5 bases). This CDR3 is 14 amino acids long. The germline V gene has CDR1 LNHNV and CDR2 YYDKDF (reference sequence). Trimming removed 1 base at V and 0 bases at J, with 6 bases between. The CDR3 nucleotides are TGTGCCACCAGCAGAGTGCGGGACCAAGAGACCCAGTACTTC. Translating gives CATSRVRDQETQYF.

The chain carries TRBV6-5 and TRBJ2-7; 7 bases align to TRBD1. Germline CDR1 MNHEY, CDR2 SVGAGI. The CDR3 spans 15 residues. After removal of 0 bases from V and 4 bases from J, the junction contained 6 bases not matched to a gene. CDR3 residues: CASSYSERGLYEQYF. The CDR3 DNA follows: TGTGCCAGCAGTTACTCGGAAAGGGGGCTGTACGAGCAGTACTTC.

The chain employs TRBV4-3 and TRBJ2-1; 8 nucleotides agree with TRBD1. The CDR3 totals 15 residues. V was pared by 0 bases and J by 7 bases, with 5 bases of the junction left unmatched. CDR1 is LGHNA, CDR2 YSLEER, per germline. The CDR3 DNA is TGCGCCAGCAGCCAAGAAGAGACAGGGGAGAATGAGCAGTTCTTC. This sequence encodes CASSQEETGENEQFF.

This clone was found a few times. The V gene is TRBV18, the J gene TRBJ2-2; tentatively, D is TRBD1 (6 bases). The germline V and J ends were trimmed by 1 base and 5 bases, with 14 bases remaining between them. Germline CDR1 reads KGHSH; CDR2 reads LQKENI. The CDR3 sequence is 16 residues long. The CDR3 is CASSPRGTQGTGELFF. CDR3 bases: TGTGCCAGCTCACCACGTGGGACCCAGGGGACCGGGGAGCTGTTTTTT. Full variable domain (outside the CDR3, taken from reference TRBV18 and TRBJ2-2): NAGVMQNPRHLVRRRGQEARLRCSPMKGHSHVYWYRQLPEEGLKFMVYLQKENIIDESGMPKERFSAEFPKEGPSILRIQQVVRGDSAAYFCASSPRGTQGTGELFFGEGSRLTVL.

V usage is TRBV7-2 and J usage is TRBJ2-1, with 14 bases identical to TRBD2. The V gene's germline CDR1 is SGHTA and CDR2 FQGNSA. The CDR3 spans 19 residues. V dropped 2 bases and J dropped 9; count of bases not matched to a gene: 15. The CDR3 reads CASSLISTSGRGRYGEQFF. The CDR3 DNA reads TGTGCCAGCAGCTTAATCTCGACTAGCGGGAGGGGTCGATACGGTGAGCAGTTCTTC.

V is TRBV7-9 and J is TRBJ1-6, with TRBD1 matching 7 bases. The germline gives CDR1 SEHNR, CDR2 FQNEAQ (reference sequence). This CDR3 comprises 16 residues. With 5 bases clipped from V and 2 bases from J, the junction kept 6 bases outside the gene matches. The CDR3 nucleotides are TGTGCCAGCAGCCCAGGTACAGGGGCCTATAATTCACCCCTCCACTTT. This codes for CASSPGTGAYNSPLHF.

The chain joins TRBV2 to TRBJ2-3; perhaps TRBD2 as D (7 bases). Trimming removed 4 bases from V and 2 bases from J, with 13 bases in between. The CDR3 consists of 15 residues. CDR1 is SNHLY, CDR2 FYNNEI, per germline. Here the CDR3 reads CASSVRGGHTDTQYF. As DNA, the CDR3 is TGTGCCAGCAGTGTGAGGGGGGGCCACACAGATACGCAGTATTTT.

About this clone: One junction end disagrees with the germline gene, perhaps due to a read error. The chain links TRBV29-1 to TRBJ1-4; D may be TRBD1 (6 bases). Germline CDR1 SQVTM, CDR2 ANQGSEA. This CDR3 is 11 amino acids long. Written as DNA, the CDR3 is TGCAGCGCCGGACAGAATGAAAACCTGTTTTTT. It is translated as CSAGQNENLFF.